This entry lists 15 T cell receptor beta chains sequenced from one sample in a study of identical twins. TCRdb re-derived calls from the 5' RACE reads in MiXCR, one entry per CDR3 protein. The sample lists about 730,000 distinct CDR3 sequences; 21% were seen once. These data also featured in a second study, about T cells expressing NK-cell markers.

The specimen was PBMCs. The receptors originated from a woman younger than 35 in good health.

This clonotype has just a few counts. This chain uses TRBV5-5 with TRBJ2-1, with D possibly matching TRBD1 (5 bases). Germline CDR1 SGHKS, CDR2 YYEKEE (reference sequence). The CDR3 length is 17 residues. Trimming pared 0 bases from V and 4 bases from J, leaving 17 bases between. CDR3 region: CASSLAYRPLGYNEQFF. CDR3 nucleotides: TGTGCCAGCAGCTTGGCCTACAGGCCCTTGGGGTACAATGAGCAGTTCTTC.

The chain combines TRBV6-6 with TRBJ2-4; D remains ambiguous. V was clipped by 11 bases and J by 12 bases, with 11 bases between them. In germline, CDR1 is MNHNY, CDR2 SVGAGI (reference sequence). This CDR3 is built from 9 residues. For the CDR3, the DNA is TGTGCCCCCCCTTCTGATCAGTACTTC. Its protein product is CAPPSDQYF.

A few counts support this clonotype. The V gene is TRBV24-1, the J gene TRBJ1-1; TRBD1 is a possible D gene (6 bases). The germline V gene encodes CDR1 KGHDR and CDR2 SFDVKD. The V and J ends lost 5 bases and 5 bases respectively, with 11 bases between them. This CDR3 spans 13 amino acids. The CDR3 reads CATSAGGETEAFF. DNA of the CDR3: TGTGCCACCAGTGCTGGGGGCGAGACTGAAGCTTTCTTT.

This clonotype was counted only a few times. The genes are TRBV12-3 or TRBV12-4 and TRBJ2-7; D may be TRBD1 or TRBD2 (5 bases each). Trimming cost V 3 bases and J 2 bases, with 8 bases left between them. The CDR3 loop spans 13 amino acids. For the CDR3, the DNA is TGTGCCAGCAGTTTGGGGGACCCCTACGAGCAGTACTTC. Translated: CASSLGDPYEQYF.

The chain uses TRBV27 and TRBJ1-6, with 8 bases that match TRBD1. This CDR3 contains 13 residues. Per germline, CDR1 MNHEY and CDR2 SMNVEV (reference sequence). V shed 7 bases and J 10 bases; nucleotides not matched to a gene: 6. CDR3 in DNA: TGTGCCAGCACCGGGACAGGACGGTCACCCCTCCACTTT. This codes for CASTGTGRSPLHF.

This clonotype was detected a few times. The chain is built from TRBV6-2 or TRBV6-3 and TRBJ1-1, with D unclear. The CDR3 extends over 12 amino acids. Trimming removed 10 bases at V and 1 base at J, with 10 bases between. Germline loops: CDR1 MNHEY, CDR2 SVGEGT. The CDR3 DNA sequence: TGTGCCACAAGACATTCGAACACTGAAGCTTTCTTT. Protein: CATRHSNTEAFF.

This clonotype was counted only a few times. The chain recombines TRBV12-3 or TRBV12-4 with TRBJ2-3; 8 nucleotides line up with TRBD2. The CDR3 runs 14 residues. V lost 7 bases and J lost 1; bases outside the gene matches: 4. CDR3 DNA: TGTGCCAGCACCCGAGCGGGAGGCACAGATACGCAGTATTTT. This gives the protein CASTRAGGTDTQYF.

The CDR3 DNA reads TGTGCCAGCAGTGTAGGGACTAGCGCTAGCACAGATACGCAGTATTTT. This sequence encodes CASSVGTSASTDTQYF. V and J are TRBV12-3 or TRBV12-4 and TRBJ2-3, with 10 bases aligning to TRBD2. The length of the CDR3 is 16 residues. Trimming took 5 bases from V and 0 from J; bases not matched to a gene: 5.

This clonotype turned up a few times. The chain has TRBV28 and TRBJ2-1; D is unresolved. Per the germline V gene, CDR1 is MDHEN and CDR2 is SYDVKM. This CDR3 comprises 19 residues. Trimming removed 3 bases from V and 0 bases from J, with 21 bases in between. The CDR3 DNA is TGTGCCAGCAGTTTTCCCCTTAGACTCGACCCGAGCTCCTACAATGAGCAGTTCTTC. It encodes CASSFPLRLDPSSYNEQFF.

This clonotype was seen more than once but under ten times. V is TRBV20-1 and J is TRBJ2-1; 13 bases match TRBD2. Looked up from germline, CDR1 is DFQATT and CDR2 is SNEGSKA (reference sequence). The CDR3 covers 15 residues. Trimming took 2 bases from V and 6 from J; bases not matched to a gene: 4. CDR3 sequence: CSARSGTSGINEQFF. In nucleotides, the CDR3 is TGCAGTGCTAGATCCGGGACTAGCGGGATCAATGAGCAGTTCTTC.

Worth noting for this clonotype: Its ends do not fully match the called genes, so a read error is possible. This chain connects TRBV29-1 to TRBJ1-3; D unclear. The V gene's germline CDR1 is SQVTM and CDR2 ANQGSEA. The CDR3 loop spans 13 amino acids. The DNA of the CDR3 is TGCAGCGGTGAATCGTCGGGCGGAAACACCATATATTTT. Translated, it gives CSGESSGGNTIYF.

In this sample, this clonotype turned up many times. The chain has TRBV9 and TRBJ2-3, with D unclear. CDR1 and CDR2 from the germline V gene are SGDLS and YYNGEE. This CDR3 has 13 residues. V lost 3 bases, J lost 6 bases, and 11 bases lay in between. The CDR3 region is CASSGSVVDTQYF. Written as DNA, the CDR3 is TGTGCCAGCAGCGGGAGCGTGGTCGATACGCAGTATTTT.

This rearrangement joins TRBV5-5 to TRBJ2-5; no definite D call. Trimming removed 5 bases at V and 5 bases at J, with 13 bases between. The CDR3 is 13 amino acids. The germline gives CDR1 SGHKS, CDR2 YYEKEE (reference sequence). CDR3 DNA: TGTGCCAGCAGTCCCCAGGTGGCGGAGACCCAGTACTTC. Amino acids: CASSPQVAETQYF.

This chain links TRBV7-8 with TRBJ2-7; D perhaps matches TRBD1 (6 bases). Germline V gives CDR1 SGHVS, CDR2 FQNEAQ. The CDR3 has 14 residues. Trimming shortened V by 2 bases and J by 5 bases, and 13 bases separated the two germline ends. Here the CDR3 DNA reads TGTGCCAGCAGCTTATATGTAGGGGGAGACGAGCAGTACTTC. Translated: CASSLYVGGDEQYF.

This clonotype has a handful of counts. The chain's CDR3 is CSARDPPSSGNTIYF. The CDR3 DNA reads TGCAGTGCTAGAGATCCCCCCAGCTCTGGAAACACCATATATTTT. The gene calls are TRBV20-1 and TRBJ1-3, with D uncertain. V lost 0 bases and J lost 0, with 9 bases in between. This CDR3 spans 15 amino acids. Germline V gene data show CDR1 as DFQATT and CDR2 as SNEGSKA (reference sequence).